The 25 T cell receptor beta chains below all came from one sample that was sequenced in a study of T cell clonotyping in hematopoietic cell transplantation. The time point: recipient sample about 28 days before transplant, after cytoreduction. Method: immunoSEQ multiplex PCR; TCRdb's copy keeps in-frame clones and lacks some. The sample includes several thousand clones, 65% to 85% of them seen just once. Sequencing used peripheral blood mononuclear cells, obtained before stem cell transplant. Receptors were obtained from a man aged 55 to 70 with acute myeloid leukemia. Some clones in this sample may be carry-over from other donors' samples.

This clone ranks as hyperexpanded. This chain uses TRBV5-4 with TRBJ1-3; the D is unclear. Germline V gene data show CDR1 as SGHNT and CDR2 as YYREEE (reference sequence). The CDR3 has 15 amino acids. Trimming removed 3 bases at V and 2 bases at J, with 12 bases between. The chain's CDR3 is CASSSSSGPGNTIYF. The CDR3 DNA reads TGTGCCAGCAGCTCCTCAAGTGGGCCTGGAAACACCATATATTTT. Drawing the rest from reference TRBV5-4 and TRBJ1-3, the complete variable domain is ETGVTQSPTHLIKTRGQQVTLRCSSQSGHNTVSWYQQALGQGPQFIFQYYREEENGRGNFPPRFSGLQFPNYSSELNVNALELDDSALYLCASSSSSGPGNTIYFGEGSWLTVV.

This chain links TRBV14 with TRBJ2-3; a weak D match, TRBD2 (6 bases). CDR3 size: 13 residues. Trimming stripped 3 bases from V and 6 bases from J, with 10 bases between. Germline lookup yields CDR1 SGHDN and CDR2 FVKESK. CDR3 nucleotide sequence: TGTGCCAGCAGCCAGGGGAGGTCGGATACGCAGTATTTT. Encoded protein: CASSQGRSDTQYF.

In its sample, this clone was seen a few times. The V call is TRBV5-1, the J call TRBJ2-5; no reliable D call. This CDR3 has 15 residues. V was cut by 2 bases and J by 3 bases, with 14 bases left in between. Germline V gene sequence: CDR1 SGHRS, CDR2 YFSETQ. This CDR3 reads CASSFGPDAEETQYF. CDR3 nucleotide sequence: TGCGCCAGCAGCTTCGGGCCCGACGCAGAAGAGACCCAGTACTTC.

The CDR3 DNA sequence: TGTGCCATTGGACAGGGTCCCGAGACCCAGTACTTC. Translated: CAIGQGPETQYF. This chain joins TRBV10-3 and TRBJ2-5, with TRBD1 matching 8 bases. V was pared by 9 bases and J by 5 bases, with 5 bases of the junction left unmatched. Per germline, CDR1 ENHRY and CDR2 SYGVKD. The length of the CDR3 is 12 residues.

The V gene is TRBV6-5, the J gene TRBJ1-2; 8 bases fit TRBD1. Germline CDR1 is MNHEY and CDR2 is SVGAGI. CDR3 length equals 14 residues. The J segment lost 8 bases and the V segment lost 4 bases, leaving 9 bases of the junction unmatched. CDR3 coding DNA: TGTGCCAGCAGTTCCGCCCAGGGGGCGCACGGCTACACCTTC. Translation gives CASSSAQGAHGYTF.

This clone was seen a few times. As DNA, the CDR3 is TGTGCCTGGAATCCTGGGGGAGTAACTGGAAACACCATATATTTT. It yields the protein CAWNPGGVTGNTIYF. V usage is TRBV30 and J usage is TRBJ1-3; D possibly corresponds to TRBD1 (5 bases). The CDR3 has 15 amino acids. Germline CDR1 is GTSNPN and CDR2 is SVGIG (reference sequence). Trimming took off 4 bases at V and 2 bases at J, with 15 bases between the two ends. The variable domain in full, with the rest retrieved from reference TRBV30 and TRBJ1-3, is SQTIHQWPATLVQPVGSPLSLECTVEGTSNPNLYWYRQAAGRGLQLLFYSVGIGQISSEVPQNLSASRPQDRQFILSSKKLLLSDSGFYLCAWNPGGVTGNTIYFGEGSWLTVV.

The V call is TRBV7-8, the J call TRBJ2-3; D gene unclear. V was trimmed by 4 bases and J by 2 bases, leaving 13 bases between them. Germline CDR1 reads SGHVS; CDR2 reads FQNEAQ. The CDR3 contains 15 residues. CDR3 sequence reads: CASSSEFTATDTQYF. The CDR3 DNA sequence: TGTGCCAGCAGCTCCGAATTTACCGCCACAGATACGCAGTATTTT.

V gene TRBV2 combines with J gene TRBJ2-7, with D unclear. This CDR3 is built from 15 residues. Germline V gene data show CDR1 as SNHLY and CDR2 as FYNNEI. Trimming took 7 bases from V and 0 from J, leaving 16 bases between them. CDR3 protein: CASIQSLQSSYEQYF. The DNA of the CDR3 is TGTGCCAGCATACAGTCCCTGCAGAGCTCCTACGAGCAGTACTTC.

This chain links TRBV19 with TRBJ2-7; D gene uncertain. Germline-derived CDR1 and CDR2 are LNHDA and SQIVND (reference sequence). Trimming shortened V by 0 bases and J by 3 bases, and 6 bases separated the two germline ends. The CDR3 is made up of 13 amino acids. In nucleotides, the CDR3 is TGTGCCAGTAGTATAGATCCACTCTACGAGCAGTACTTC. As protein: CASSIDPLYEQYF. Looking up the rest from reference TRBV19 and TRBJ2-7 gives the full variable domain: DGGITQSPKYLFRKEGQNVTLSCEQNLNHDAMYWYRQDPGQGLRLIYYSQIVNDFQKGDIAEGYSVSREKKESFPLTVTSAQKNPTAFYLCASSIDPLYEQYFGPGTRLTVT.

This clone was seen once. V gene TRBV5-1 combines with J gene TRBJ1-1; tentatively, D is TRBD1 (5 bases). Germline loops: CDR1 SGHRS, CDR2 YFSETQ. CDR3 length: 13 residues. V was trimmed by 3 bases and J by 4 bases, leaving 10 bases between them. The chain's CDR3 is CASSWKGTTEAFF. The CDR3, as DNA: TGCGCCAGCAGCTGGAAGGGGACCACTGAAGCTTTCTTT.

J is TRBJ2-7 and V is TRBV30; 10 bases are shared with TRBD2. The CDR3 runs to 17 residues. The trim removed 0 bases at V and 2 bases at J, leaving 10 bases unmatched. Per the germline V gene, CDR1 is GTSNPN and CDR2 is SVGIG (reference sequence). CDR3 sequence reads: CAWSVASGSVRAYEQYF. Written as DNA, the CDR3 is TGTGCCTGGAGTGTGGCTAGCGGGAGTGTCCGCGCCTACGAGCAGTACTTC.

This chain joins TRBV2 and TRBJ2-7; D is undetermined. Germline values: CDR1 SNHLY, CDR2 FYNNEI. This CDR3 is 13 amino acids long. V was clipped by 8 bases and J by 4 bases, with 15 bases between them. The CDR3 nucleotides are TGTGCCAGCGGCGCCCCCCCGGCTTACGAGCAGTACTTC. Its protein product is CASGAPPAYEQYF.

The chain is built from TRBV27 and TRBJ2-7; D is uncertain. Trimming pared 2 bases from V and 6 bases from J, leaving 11 bases between. This CDR3 has 13 residues. The germline V gene encodes CDR1 MNHEY and CDR2 SMNVEV (reference sequence). CDR3 in DNA: TGTGCCAGCAGTTTACCAAGGGTTGGCGAGCAGTACTTC. It specifies CASSLPRVGEQYF.

The CDR3 here is CASSVGDRLAGYNEQFF. CDR3 in DNA: TGTGCCAGCAGCGTAGGGGATAGACTAGCGGGGTACAATGAGCAGTTCTTC. V gene TRBV9 combines with J gene TRBJ2-1; 11 bases agree with TRBD2. This CDR3 spans 17 amino acids. CDR1 SGDLS and CDR2 YYNGEE come from the germline V gene. The V and J ends lost 0 bases and 4 bases, in that order; junction bases with no gene match: 6.

The chain couples TRBV28 to TRBJ2-3; 13 bases agree with TRBD2. J gave up 4 bases and V 4 bases, and 2 bases lay outside the gene matches. Germline V CDR1 and CDR2: MDHEN, SYDVKM. This CDR3 contains 15 residues. The CDR3 spells CASSSGLAGADTQYF. CDR3 DNA sequence: TGTGCCAGCAGTTCCGGACTAGCGGGAGCAGATACGCAGTATTTT.

The chain links TRBV5-4 to TRBJ2-5; 7 nucleotides line up with TRBD2. Germline loops: CDR1 SGHNT, CDR2 YYREEE (reference sequence). This CDR3 comprises 14 residues. Unmatched junction bases numbered 6, after V lost 5 bases and J lost 2 bases. The CDR3 reads CASSMSGVQETQYF. The CDR3 DNA reads TGTGCCAGCAGTATGAGCGGGGTTCAAGAGACCCAGTACTTC. The full variable domain, its missing parts supplied by reference TRBV5-4 and TRBJ2-5, is ETGVTQSPTHLIKTRGQQVTLRCSSQSGHNTVSWYQQALGQGPQFIFQYYREEENGRGNFPPRFSGLQFPNYSSELNVNALELDDSALYLCASSMSGVQETQYFGPGTRLLVL.

This sequence joins TRBV7-8 and TRBJ2-2; D is unresolved. The V and J ends lost 2 bases and 2 bases respectively, with 3 bases between them. The length of the CDR3 is 13 residues. Germline V lookup: CDR1 SGHVS, CDR2 FQNEAQ. Here the CDR3 reads CASSLFNTGELFF. CDR3 nucleotide sequence: TGTGCCAGCAGCTTATTCAACACCGGGGAGCTGTTTTTT.

The rearrangement links TRBV9 to TRBJ1-1; 9 bases are a match to TRBD1. The CDR3 spans 12 residues. Germline V gene lookup returns CDR1 SGDLS and CDR2 YYNGEE. V shed 4 bases and J 8 bases; nucleotides not matched to a gene: 3. The CDR3 region has the DNA TGTGCCAGCAGCCCCGGGACAGGGGAAGCTTTCTTT. Translation gives CASSPGTGEAFF.

This clone was detected only once. The chain recombines TRBV2 with TRBJ2-1, with D possibly matching TRBD2 (5 bases). V lost 5 bases and J lost 4, with 18 bases in between. Looked up from germline, CDR1 is SNHLY and CDR2 is FYNNEI. The length of the CDR3 is 16 residues. CDR3 in DNA: TGTGCCAGCAGTAAAACTAGGAGGATAGGATACAATGAGCAGTTCTTC. This sequence encodes CASSKTRRIGYNEQFF.

This clone was detected only a few times. The chain employs TRBV5-1 and TRBJ2-2; D may correspond to TRBD1 or TRBD2 (5 bases each). Germline CDR1 reads SGHRS; CDR2 reads YFSETQ. The CDR3 length is 17 residues. Trimming shortened V by 0 bases and J by 0 bases, and 12 bases separated the two germline ends. CDR3 sequence reads: CASSLAVGGANTGELFF. The CDR3 coding sequence is TGCGCCAGCAGCTTGGCCGTTGGGGGAGCGAACACCGGGGAGCTGTTTTTT.

The chain links TRBV6-5 to TRBJ2-3; D is undetermined. The CDR3 covers 14 residues. V lost 6 bases and J 1 base, leaving 11 bases between the germline ends. CDR1 MNHEY and CDR2 SVGAGI come from the germline V gene. CDR3 region: CASSRRLGTDTQYF. In DNA form, the CDR3 reads TGTGCCAGCAGCCGGAGACTTGGCACAGATACGCAGTATTTT.

The rearrangement uses TRBV10-3 and TRBJ2-5; D possibly matches TRBD1 or TRBD2 (7 bases each). Deletions cut 10 bases from V and 5 bases from J, with 11 bases between. CDR3 length: 11 amino acids. CDR1 is ENHRY and CDR2 is SYGVKD in the germline V gene. The CDR3 DNA sequence: TGTGCCACCCAGGGGGGGGAGACCCAGTACTTC. It translates to CATQGGETQYF.

The rearrangement joins TRBV19 to TRBJ1-3; 7 bases are a match to TRBD1. Trimming cost V 3 bases and J 2 bases; bases outside gene matches: 1. The CDR3 length is 14 residues. Germline V gene sequence: CDR1 LNHDA, CDR2 SQIVND (reference sequence). The chain's CDR3 is CASSITGAGNTIYF. The CDR3 DNA reads as TGTGCCAGTAGTATCACAGGGGCTGGAAACACCATATATTTT.

This clone is a singleton in its sample. The rearrangement joins TRBV19 to TRBJ1-5; 9 bases agree with TRBD1. Trimming at V came to 1 base and at J to 5 bases, leaving 3 bases not matched to a gene. CDR3 length equals 15 residues. Germline CDR1 is LNHDA and CDR2 is SQIVND (reference sequence). The CDR3 is CASSIGTGAYQPQHF. The CDR3 bases are TGTGCCAGTAGTATAGGGACAGGGGCATATCAGCCCCAGCATTTT.

This chain uses TRBV30 with TRBJ1-2; 7 bases are a match to TRBD1. Germline values: CDR1 GTSNPN, CDR2 SVGIG (reference sequence). V dropped 7 bases and J dropped 3; count of bases not matched to a gene: 2. The CDR3 runs 11 residues. Here the CDR3 reads CASGTDYGYTF. The CDR3 DNA sequence: TGTGCCTCGGGGACAGACTATGGCTACACCTTC. Filled out from reference TRBV30 and TRBJ1-2, the complete variable domain reads SQTIHQWPATLVQPVGSPLSLECTVEGTSNPNLYWYRQAAGRGLQLLFYSVGIGQISSEVPQNLSASRPQDRQFILSSKKLLLSDSGFYLCASGTDYGYTFGSGTRLTVV.